This TCR beta chain came from a study of blood T cell repertoires in COVID-19. Looking at the study overall: COVID-19 samples from acute and convalescent phases originated in the United States, Italy and Spain. Nucleic acid was either cDNA or gDNA, and it came from T cells, B-cell-depleted T cells, or PBMCs.

Profiling relied on immunoSEQ multiplex PCR, and the TCRdb table lists in-frame clones only, not all of them. This repertoire shows more than 300,000 clones, approximately 87% found once; its top ten account for 10%. The CDR3 spans 14 residues. Losses at the gene ends were 2 bases for V and 7 bases for J; bases not matched to a gene: 3. The germline CDR1 and CDR2 sequences are SGHRS and YFSETQ. In Seattle, patients joined the study during active infection and were tracked longitudinally. Sequencing was carried out using peripheral blood. The origin of this receptor is a woman in her 30s with COVID-19, enrolled during active disease. This chain uses TRBV5-1 with TRBJ1-6; the match to TRBD1 covers 7 bases. CDR3 loop: CASSFPGQNSPLHF. DNA of the CDR3: TGCGCCAGCAGCTTTCCGGGACAGAATTCACCCCTCCACTTT.